This T cell receptor beta chain was found in a study of blood T cell repertoires in COVID-19. Looking at the study overall: Researchers got acute and convalescent COVID-19 samples from the United States, Italy and Spain. The analysed material was cDNA or gDNA that came from T cells, B-cell-depleted T cells, or PBMCs.

Germline CDR1 and CDR2: SGHRS and YFSETQ. V gave up 4 bases and J gave up 7 bases; unmatched junction bases: 7. The CDR3 length is 15 residues. Source study methods: Reference gene primer amplification gave estimated nucleated cell counts. Assay: immunoSEQ multiplex PCR; the TCRdb copy retains only in-frame clones and omits some. V and J calls plus clone size are reproduced from that table; the DNA served to infer D and trimming. The sample holds some 500,000 clones, roughly nine tenths seen once. This sequence originates from a woman between 45 and 60 years old with COVID-19, enrolled during active disease. The genes are TRBV5-1 and TRBJ2-1; 11 bases line up with TRBD2. Sample: peripheral blood. In DNA, the CDR3 is TGCGCCAGCAGCATCCGGACTAGCGGGCAGAATGAGCAGTTCTTC. Translation: CASSIRTSGQNEQFF.